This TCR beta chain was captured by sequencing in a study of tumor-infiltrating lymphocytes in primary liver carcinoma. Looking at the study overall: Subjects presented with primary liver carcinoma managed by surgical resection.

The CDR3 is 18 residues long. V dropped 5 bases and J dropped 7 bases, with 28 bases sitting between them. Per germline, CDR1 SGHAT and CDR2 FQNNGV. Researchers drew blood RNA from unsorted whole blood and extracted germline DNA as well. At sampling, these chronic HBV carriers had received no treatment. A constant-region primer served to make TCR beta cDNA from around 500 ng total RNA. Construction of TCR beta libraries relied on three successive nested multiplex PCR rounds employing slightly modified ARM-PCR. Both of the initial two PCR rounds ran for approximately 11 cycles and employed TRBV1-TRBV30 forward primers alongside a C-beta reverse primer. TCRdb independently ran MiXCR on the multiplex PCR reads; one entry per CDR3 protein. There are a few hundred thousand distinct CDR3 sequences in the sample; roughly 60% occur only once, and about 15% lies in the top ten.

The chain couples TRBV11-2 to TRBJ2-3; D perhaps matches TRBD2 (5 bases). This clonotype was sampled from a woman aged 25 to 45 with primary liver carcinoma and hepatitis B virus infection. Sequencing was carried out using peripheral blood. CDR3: CASSPTGALVGVTNTQYF. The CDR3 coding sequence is TGTGCCAGCAGCCCGACGGGTGCACTAGTGGGAGTAACAAATACGCAGTATTTT.